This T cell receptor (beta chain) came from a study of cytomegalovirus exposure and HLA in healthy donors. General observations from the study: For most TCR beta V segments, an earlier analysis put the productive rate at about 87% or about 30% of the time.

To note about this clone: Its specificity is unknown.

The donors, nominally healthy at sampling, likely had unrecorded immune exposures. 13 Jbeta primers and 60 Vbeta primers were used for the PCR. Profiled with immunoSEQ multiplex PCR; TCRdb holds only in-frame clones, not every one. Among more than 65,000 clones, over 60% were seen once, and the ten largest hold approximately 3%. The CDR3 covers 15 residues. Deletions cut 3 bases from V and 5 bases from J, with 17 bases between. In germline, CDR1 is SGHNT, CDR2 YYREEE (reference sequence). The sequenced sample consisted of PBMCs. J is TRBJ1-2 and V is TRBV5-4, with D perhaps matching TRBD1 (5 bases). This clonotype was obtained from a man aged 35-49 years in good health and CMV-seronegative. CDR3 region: CASSSRVGKGYGYTF. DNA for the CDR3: TGTGCCAGCAGCTCCCGGGTGGGGAAGGGGTATGGCTACACCTTC.